These 26 T cell receptor beta chains came from one sample sequenced in a study of blood T cell repertoires in COVID-19. Produced via immunoSEQ multiplex PCR; TCRdb's table is partial and in-frame only. Of approximately 220,000 clones in the sample, over 75% were seen once. The sequenced sample consisted of peripheral blood. These receptors came from a man aged 45-60 years with acute or convalescent COVID-19.

The table lists this clone with a few counts. The chain carries TRBV5-6 and TRBJ2-3, with 14 positions matching TRBD2. The CDR3 contains 14 residues. With V trimmed by 9 bases and J by 3 bases, 3 bases remained unmatched. Looked up from germline, CDR1 is SGHDT and CDR2 is YYEEEE. The CDR3 loop reads CATRLAGGTDTQYF. In DNA form, the CDR3 reads TGTGCCACGCGACTAGCGGGGGGGACAGATACGCAGTATTTT.

The chain recombines TRBV4-2 with TRBJ1-2; D gene uncertain. CDR1 is LGHNA, CDR2 YNFKEQ, per germline. The CDR3 consists of 14 residues. V lost 4 bases and J lost 8, with 17 bases in between. DNA for the CDR3: TGTGCCAGCAGCCGACGGGAATCGGGGAGGGGCTACACCTTC. Protein: CASSRRESGRGYTF.

The rearrangement links TRBV6-5 to TRBJ1-5, with a possible D match to TRBD1 (5 bases). Between the trimmed V and J ends, which lost 7 bases and 0 bases, there was a span of 13 bases. The V gene's germline CDR1 is MNHEY and CDR2 SVGAGI. This CDR3 contains 15 residues. CDR3 amino acids: CASIGQGYSNQPQHF. The CDR3 region has the DNA TGTGCCAGCATAGGGCAGGGATATAGCAATCAGCCCCAGCATTTT.

The chain recombines TRBV11-2 with TRBJ2-2, with TRBD2 as a possible D gene (5 bases). Germline-derived CDR1 and CDR2 are SGHAT and FQNNGV. This CDR3 has 13 residues. Between the trimmed V and J ends, which lost 10 bases and 0 bases, there was a span of 9 bases. The CDR3 sequence is CATGVTNTGELFF. The CDR3 DNA is TGTGCCACCGGGGTAACGAACACCGGGGAGCTGTTTTTT.

This clone has a handful of counts. V and J are TRBV5-6 and TRBJ1-3; 9 nucleotides match TRBD1. Germline-derived CDR1 and CDR2 are SGHDT and YYEEEE. V lost 4 bases, J lost 0 bases, and 8 bases stayed unmatched. The CDR3 loop spans 17 amino acids. The CDR3 reads CASSGGTGLFSGNTIYF. DNA for the CDR3: TGTGCCAGCAGCGGGGGGACAGGGCTCTTCTCTGGAAACACCATATATTTT. The full variable domain, its missing parts supplied by reference TRBV5-6 and TRBJ1-3, is DAGVTQSPTHLIKTRGQQVTLRCSPKSGHDTVSWYQQALGQGPQFIFQYYEEEERQRGNFPDRFSGHQFPNYSSELNVNALLLGDSALYLCASSGGTGLFSGNTIYFGEGSWLTVV.

This chain connects TRBV4-2 to TRBJ2-7; D remains unclear. Germline lookup yields CDR1 LGHNA and CDR2 YNFKEQ. Trimming cost V 1 base and J 3 bases, with 7 bases left between them. This CDR3 comprises 13 residues. CDR3 coding DNA: TGTGCCAGCAGCCAAGTGGGCAGCTACGAGCAGTACTTC. Translation gives CASSQVGSYEQYF.

V and J are TRBV2 and TRBJ2-3; the match to TRBD2 covers 9 bases. CDR3 length: 17 amino acids. The germline V gene encodes CDR1 SNHLY and CDR2 FYNNEI. V trimming: 0 bases; J trimming: 6 bases; junction bases outside the gene matches: 10. CDR3 residues: CASSEALAGGPADTQYF. DNA for the CDR3: TGTGCCAGCAGTGAAGCGCTTGCGGGGGGGCCGGCGGATACGCAGTATTTT. The whole variable domain, filled in from reference TRBV2 and TRBJ2-3, reads EPEVTQTPSHQVTQMGQEVILRCVPISNHLYFYWYRQILGQKVEFLVSFYNNEISEKSEIFDDQFSVERPDGSNFTLKIRSTKLEDSAMYFCASSEALAGGPADTQYFGPGTRLTVL.

This chain connects TRBV7-2 to TRBJ2-7; 8 bases align to TRBD1. The V gene end was trimmed by 5 bases and the J gene end by 5 bases; junction bases not matched to a gene: 8. The CDR3 has 14 amino acids. Germline V lookup: CDR1 SGHTA, CDR2 FQGNSA. The CDR3 is CASSVGQGVNEQYF. For the CDR3, the DNA is TGTGCCAGCAGCGTTGGACAGGGAGTTAACGAGCAGTACTTC.

The chain combines TRBV12-3 or TRBV12-4 with TRBJ1-4; D is unclear. V lost 5 bases and J lost 8, with 9 bases in between. The CDR3 runs to 12 residues. The CDR3 loop is CASSPRQEKLFF. The DNA of the CDR3 is TGTGCCAGCAGTCCTCGCCAGGAAAAACTGTTTTTT.

The chain combines TRBV6-5 with TRBJ2-7; D may be TRBD2 (5 bases). V lost 4 bases and J 6 bases, leaving 19 bases between the germline ends. CDR1 is MNHEY and CDR2 is SVGAGI in the germline V gene. This CDR3 is built from 15 residues. DNA of the CDR3: TGTGCCAGCAGTTTCTACCGAAGGACGGAGGCCGAGCAGTACTTC. It yields the protein CASSFYRRTEAEQYF.

V usage is TRBV5-6 and J usage is TRBJ1-6; 7 bases agree with TRBD1. Unmatched junction bases numbered 6, after V lost 0 bases and J lost 9 bases. CDR3 length equals 15 residues. Germline V gene data show CDR1 as SGHDT and CDR2 as YYEEEE. DNA of the CDR3: TGTGCCAGCAGCTTGGCCGACAGGGATGGTTCACCCCTCCACTTT. Translating it yields CASSLADRDGSPLHF.

The genes are TRBV19 and TRBJ1-1; D remains ambiguous. Germline V gene lookup returns CDR1 LNHDA and CDR2 SQIVND (reference sequence). The V and J ends lost 1 base and 4 bases respectively, with 10 bases between them. The CDR3 length is 14 residues. The CDR3 sequence: CASSIGGVPTEAFF. The CDR3, as DNA: TGTGCCAGTAGTATAGGAGGAGTGCCCACTGAAGCTTTCTTT.

J is TRBJ2-1 and V is TRBV4-2, with TRBD2 identical over 12 bases. Germline trimming cut 4 bases from V and 5 bases from J; bases unmatched to any gene: 3. CDR1 LGHNA and CDR2 YNFKEQ come from the germline V gene. The CDR3 sequence is 15 residues long. The CDR3 protein is CASSPSSGGDNEQFF. CDR3 in DNA: TGTGCCAGCAGCCCCTCTAGCGGGGGGGACAATGAGCAGTTCTTC.

The chain has TRBV10-1 and TRBJ2-7, with 8 bases identical to TRBD1. The ends lost 2 bases at V and 5 bases at J; junction bases unmatched: 5. The CDR3 runs 14 residues. The germline V gene has CDR1 WNHNN and CDR2 SYGVQD (reference sequence). Here the CDR3 reads CASSEGQGADEQYF. CDR3 nucleotides: TGCGCCAGCAGTGAGGGGCAGGGGGCTGACGAGCAGTACTTC.

V is TRBV5-1 and J is TRBJ1-1; 8 bases line up with TRBD1. The CDR3 runs to 16 residues. The V gene end was trimmed by 5 bases and the J gene end by 1 base; junction bases not matched to a gene: 10. The V gene's germline CDR1 is SGHRS and CDR2 YFSETQ. In DNA, the CDR3 is TGCGCCAGCAGGACTCCCCTAGGGACAGGGAACACTGAAGCTTTCTTT. This translates into CASRTPLGTGNTEAFF. Looking up the rest from reference TRBV5-1 and TRBJ1-1 gives the full variable domain: KAGVTQTPRYLIKTRGQQVTLSCSPISGHRSVSWYQQTPGQGLQFLFEYFSETQRNKGNFPGRFSGRQFSNSRSEMNVSTLELGDSALYLCASRTPLGTGNTEAFFGQGTRLTVV.

V and J are TRBV11-3 and TRBJ1-1; 8 positions agree with TRBD1. This CDR3 has 14 amino acids. The V gene end was trimmed by 1 base and the J gene end by 6 bases; junction bases not matched to a gene: 4. Germline CDR1 and CDR2: SGHNT and YENEEA. CDR3 DNA sequence: TGTGCCAGCAGCTTAGCGGCAGGGGGCTCTGAAGCTTTCTTT. Encoded protein: CASSLAAGGSEAFF.

V is TRBV6-8 and J is TRBJ1-1; 8 bases are a match to TRBD1. CDR3 size: 13 residues. V was clipped by 6 bases and J by 4 bases; unmatched bases: 4. Looked up from germline, CDR1 is MNHGY and CDR2 is SAAAGT. DNA of the CDR3: TGTGCCAGCAGGTGGACAGGGAGCACTGAAGCTTTCTTT. Translated, it gives CASRWTGSTEAFF.

The chain employs TRBV21-1 and TRBJ2-7; the table's D call, TRBD1, was not checked against the DNA. TRBV21-1 is flagged as a pseudogene. This CDR3 contains 12 residues. The CDR3 DNA reads as TGTGCCAGCAAGACAGGTCGGCGCGAGCAGTACTTC. It yields the protein CASKTGRREQYF.

The rearrangement joins TRBV19 to TRBJ1-4, with a weak D call TRBD1 (6 bases). Trimming removed 5 bases from V and 2 bases from J, with 6 bases in between. The CDR3 is 13 residues long. Germline V gene lookup returns CDR1 LNHDA and CDR2 SQIVND (reference sequence). The CDR3 sequence is CASSQGTNEKLFF. CDR3 bases: TGTGCCAGTAGTCAGGGGACTAATGAAAAACTGTTTTTT. Based on the CDR3 plus reference TRBV19 and TRBJ1-4, the full variable domain is DGGITQSPKYLFRKEGQNVTLSCEQNLNHDAMYWYRQDPGQGLRLIYYSQIVNDFQKGDIAEGYSVSREKKESFPLTVTSAQKNPTAFYLCASSQGTNEKLFFGSGTQLSVL.

This sequence joins TRBV5-1 and TRBJ2-3; 8 positions match TRBD2. The CDR3 spans 16 residues. CDR1 and CDR2 (germline): SGHRS, YFSETQ. V lost 0 bases to trimming and J lost 0 bases; unmatched junction nucleotides: 3. The CDR3 loop is CASSLDGGGSTDTQYF. CDR3 nucleotide sequence: TGCGCCAGCAGCTTGGATGGCGGGGGGAGCACAGATACGCAGTATTTT.

This sequence joins TRBV7-9 and TRBJ1-6, with no clear D. Germline-derived CDR1 and CDR2 are SEHNR and FQNEAQ (reference sequence). The CDR3 is made up of 11 amino acids. Deletions cut 4 bases from V and 13 bases from J, with 8 bases between. CDR3 DNA: TGTGCCAGCAGCTCAGGTTGGCCCCTCCACTTT. Translated, it gives CASSSGWPLHF.

The CDR3 DNA is TGTGCCAGCAGTCGGGACAGACTTAATTCACCCCTCCACTTT. Translated: CASSRDRLNSPLHF. The rearrangement joins TRBV5-5 to TRBJ1-6; TRBD1 matches 7 bases. The V gene end was trimmed by 5 bases and the J gene end by 6 bases; junction bases not matched to a gene: 5. Germline V gene lookup returns CDR1 SGHKS and CDR2 YYEKEE (reference sequence). This CDR3 comprises 14 residues.

This chain uses TRBV7-2 with TRBJ2-7; the match to TRBD1 covers 7 bases. Trimming cost V 6 bases and J 3 bases; bases outside gene matches: 11. Germline CDR1 is SGHTA and CDR2 is FQGNSA. The CDR3 spans 15 residues. CDR3 loop: CASRSPRQGIYEQYF. CDR3 bases: TGTGCCAGCAGGTCCCCACGACAGGGAATCTACGAGCAGTACTTC.

CDR3 amino acids: CASSFYTTGGTIYF. The CDR3 nucleotides are TGTGCCAGCAGCTTCTACACGACAGGGGGCACCATATATTTT. V is TRBV5-6 and J is TRBJ1-3; TRBD1 matches at 9 bases. Germline V gives CDR1 SGHDT, CDR2 YYEEEE. This CDR3 has 14 amino acids. V lost 2 bases to trimming and J lost 9 bases; unmatched junction nucleotides: 6.

The chain links TRBV6-2 or TRBV6-3 to TRBJ2-7, with D maybe TRBD2 (5 bases). Looked up from germline, CDR1 is MNHEY and CDR2 is SVGEGT. V shed 0 bases and J shed 2 bases, with 11 bases lying between them. This CDR3 spans 15 amino acids. CDR3 in amino acids: CASSYSWGSAYEQYF. In DNA form, the CDR3 reads TGTGCCAGCAGTTACTCTTGGGGTAGCGCCTACGAGCAGTACTTC.

The V and J genes are TRBV5-1 and TRBJ1-6; perhaps TRBD1 as D (5 bases). Per germline, CDR1 SGHRS and CDR2 YFSETQ. Between the trimmed V and J ends, which lost 2 bases and 6 bases, there was a span of 6 bases. The CDR3 runs 13 residues. The CDR3 DNA follows: TGCGCCAGCAGCTTCGACAGTAATTCACCCCTCCACTTT. This gives the protein CASSFDSNSPLHF. The full variable domain, rest sourced from reference TRBV5-1 and TRBJ1-6, is KAGVTQTPRYLIKTRGQQVTLSCSPISGHRSVSWYQQTPGQGLQFLFEYFSETQRNKGNFPGRFSGRQFSNSRSEMNVSTLELGDSALYLCASSFDSNSPLHFGNGTRLTVT.